Listed here are 19 T cell receptor beta chains from one sample, sequenced in a study of blood T cell repertoires in COVID-19. Profiled with immunoSEQ multiplex PCR; TCRdb holds only in-frame clones, not every one. The repertoire includes fewer than 300,000 clones, 75% to 85% of them detected once, and 5% to 6.5% sits in the top ten. Sequencing was done on a sample of peripheral blood. These receptors came from a man aged 50 to 59 with active or convalescent COVID-19.

The rearrangement joins TRBV5-1 to TRBJ2-7; 10 nucleotides line up with TRBD1. This CDR3 is 14 amino acids long. Germline CDR1 is SGHRS and CDR2 is YFSETQ. Trimming cost V 5 bases and J 6 bases; bases outside gene matches: 8. CDR3 sequence (DNA): TGCGCCAGCAGGCCAGGGACAGGGGTAACCGAGCAGTACTTC. Protein product: CASRPGTGVTEQYF. Variable domain in full (rest from reference TRBV5-1 and TRBJ2-7): KAGVTQTPRYLIKTRGQQVTLSCSPISGHRSVSWYQQTPGQGLQFLFEYFSETQRNKGNFPGRFSGRQFSNSRSEMNVSTLELGDSALYLCASRPGTGVTEQYFGPGTRLTVT.

The chain has TRBV30 and TRBJ1-5; D remains ambiguous. The V and J ends lost 1 base and 9 bases respectively, with 7 bases between them. The CDR3 is 11 residues long. Looked up from germline, CDR1 is GTSNPN and CDR2 is SVGIG (reference sequence). The CDR3 nucleotides read TGTGCCTGGAGTGCTCGGGGGCCCCAGCATTTT. Amino acid sequence: CAWSARGPQHF.

The chain employs TRBV30 and TRBJ2-3; 10 bases are a match to TRBD2. V was pared by 3 bases and J by 2 bases, with 8 bases of the junction left unmatched. The CDR3 contains 16 residues. Germline V gene data show CDR1 as GTSNPN and CDR2 as SVGIG (reference sequence). Written as DNA, the CDR3 is TGTGCCTGGAGGAGGACTAGCGGTCCCCTCACAGATACGCAGTATTTT. It translates to CAWRRTSGPLTDTQYF.

This chain joins TRBV28 and TRBJ2-7; perhaps TRBD2 as D (7 bases). The CDR3 totals 13 residues. Germline CDR1 MDHEN, CDR2 SYDVKM. V lost 9 bases, J lost 3 bases, and 15 bases lay in between. The DNA for the CDR3 is TGTGCCAGTACACAGGGACTACTCTACGAGCAGTACTTC. Translated: CASTQGLLYEQYF.

V usage is TRBV2 and J usage is TRBJ2-7; 7 bases fit TRBD1. Losses at the gene ends were 4 bases for V and 6 bases for J; bases not matched to a gene: 9. Germline V gene data show CDR1 as SNHLY and CDR2 as FYNNEI. This CDR3 has 14 amino acids. CDR3 nucleotide sequence: TGTGCCAGCAGTGTCGCGAAGACAGGGAGCGAGCAGTACTTC. This encodes CASSVAKTGSEQYF.

The CDR3 loop reads CASPKGSPLHF. The CDR3 DNA is TGTGCCAGCCCCAAGGGGTCACCCCTCCACTTT. The J gene is TRBJ1-6, the V gene TRBV6-4; weak D call: TRBD1 (5 bases). Deletions cut 8 bases from V and 10 bases from J, with 9 bases between. This CDR3 has 11 residues. Germline-derived CDR1 and CDR2 are MRHNA and SNTAGT.

About this clone itself: Other DNA sequences in the same sample also yield this CDR3. This rearrangement joins TRBV5-6 to TRBJ2-7, with 8 positions matching TRBD1. The CDR3 extends over 14 amino acids. V was pared by 2 bases and J by 4 bases, with 5 bases of the junction left unmatched. Looked up from germline, CDR1 is SGHDT and CDR2 is YYEEEE. The CDR3 sequence is CASSLPGQEYEQYF. Here the CDR3 DNA reads TGTGCCAGCAGCTTACCGGGACAGGAATACGAGCAGTACTTC.

The chain links TRBV5-1 to TRBJ1-6, with 8 bases fitting TRBD1. The V gene end was trimmed by 4 bases and the J gene end by 7 bases; junction bases not matched to a gene: 7. The CDR3 has 15 amino acids. Germline values: CDR1 SGHRS, CDR2 YFSETQ. The CDR3 protein is CASSTSGQGNSPLHF. CDR3 nucleotide sequence: TGCGCCAGCAGCACCTCAGGACAGGGAAATTCACCCCTCCACTTT.

This clone occurred a few times. The J gene is TRBJ1-2, the V gene TRBV30; D is undetermined. Germline V gives CDR1 GTSNPN, CDR2 SVGIG (reference sequence). V lost 1 base, J lost 6 bases, and 12 bases lay in between. This CDR3 contains 13 residues. The CDR3 here is CAWSAFLADGYTF. The CDR3 nucleotides read TGTGCCTGGAGTGCGTTTCTGGCCGATGGCTACACCTTC. Full variable domain (outside the CDR3, taken from reference TRBV30 and TRBJ1-2): SQTIHQWPATLVQPVGSPLSLECTVEGTSNPNLYWYRQAAGRGLQLLFYSVGIGQISSEVPQNLSASRPQDRQFILSSKKLLLSDSGFYLCAWSAFLADGYTFGSGTRLTVV.

The chain has TRBV19 and TRBJ2-7; 8 nucleotides line up with TRBD1. Germline CDR1 reads LNHDA; CDR2 reads SQIVND (reference sequence). The length of the CDR3 is 14 residues. V lost 6 bases, J lost 0 bases, and 4 bases stayed unmatched. CDR3 sequence: CASRLTGGSYEQYF. CDR3 coding DNA: TGTGCCAGTAGGTTAACAGGGGGCTCCTACGAGCAGTACTTC.

The rearrangement joins TRBV7-8 to TRBJ1-5; possible D gene TRBD1, 5 bases. The germline V and J ends were trimmed by 2 bases and 4 bases, with 12 bases remaining between them. The germline V gene has CDR1 SGHVS and CDR2 FQNEAQ. This CDR3 comprises 15 residues. The CDR3: CASSLLGARNQPQHF. CDR3 coding DNA: TGTGCCAGCAGCTTACTAGGGGCTCGAAATCAGCCCCAGCATTTT.

This clone turned up a few times. J is TRBJ1-5 and V is TRBV6-4; D possibly corresponds to TRBD1 (5 bases). The germline V gene encodes CDR1 MRHNA and CDR2 SNTAGT. The CDR3 has 13 amino acids. V lost 10 bases and J 4 bases, leaving 14 bases between the germline ends. For the CDR3, the DNA is TGTGCCACCCCCGGGGGGGGTAATCAGCCCCAGCATTTT. Its protein is CATPGGGNQPQHF.

V is TRBV24-1 and J is TRBJ2-1; 12 bases fit TRBD2. V was clipped by 3 bases and J by 0 bases; unmatched bases: 5. The CDR3 length is 18 residues. Germline V lookup: CDR1 KGHDR, CDR2 SFDVKD. CDR3 sequence: CATSDPGLAGSSYNEQFF. DNA of the CDR3: TGTGCCACCAGTGATCCCGGACTAGCGGGAAGCTCCTACAATGAGCAGTTCTTC.

This clone has only a few counts. The CDR3 sequence: CASRGTGGLEDGYTF. The CDR3 coding sequence is TGCGCCAGCAGGGGGACAGGGGGTCTGGAAGATGGCTACACCTTC. V gene TRBV10-1 combines with J gene TRBJ1-2, with 11 bases aligning to TRBD1. Germline V lookup: CDR1 WNHNN, CDR2 SYGVQD (reference sequence). The V segment lost 6 bases and the J segment 6 bases; nucleotides outside the gene matches: 9. CDR3 length: 15 residues.

This clone was seen more than once but under ten times. The rearrangement joins TRBV10-3 to TRBJ2-1, with D maybe TRBD2 (5 bases). V gave up 3 bases and J gave up 1 base, with 10 bases separating them. CDR3 length equals 15 residues. From germline, CDR1 is ENHRY and CDR2 SYGVKD. Here the CDR3 DNA reads TGTGCCATCAGTGATTTGCGGACTTCCTACAATGAGCAGTTCTTC. Amino acid sequence: CAISDLRTSYNEQFF.

The chain combines TRBV5-1 with TRBJ1-5; TRBD1 is a possible D gene (6 bases). CDR1 SGHRS and CDR2 YFSETQ come from the germline V gene. The V end was cut by 3 bases, the J end by 6 bases, with 16 bases between. The CDR3 has 15 residues. The CDR3 sequence is CASSSEGGVGQPQHF. The CDR3 region has the DNA TGCGCCAGCAGCTCCGAAGGGGGGGTGGGTCAGCCCCAGCATTTT.

This clone was seen once. The chain recombines TRBV27 with TRBJ2-5; the D is unclear. This CDR3 contains 12 residues. Trimming took off 3 bases at V and 7 bases at J, with 9 bases between the two ends. CDR1 and CDR2 (germline): MNHEY, SMNVEV (reference sequence). The CDR3 region has the DNA TGTGCCAGCAGTTTTCTTGGCGGGACCCAGTACTTC. As protein: CASSFLGGTQYF.

The rearrangement uses TRBV19 and TRBJ1-2; 10 nucleotides agree with TRBD1. The CDR3 loop spans 15 amino acids. CDR1 and CDR2 from the germline V gene are LNHDA and SQIVND (reference sequence). The V gene end was trimmed by 4 bases and the J gene end by 4 bases; junction bases not matched to a gene: 6. The CDR3 coding sequence is TGTGCCAGTAGTACACCGGGACAGGGGTTCTATGGCTACACCTTC. This gives the protein CASSTPGQGFYGYTF.

J is TRBJ1-6 and V is TRBV5-4; TRBD1 is a possible D gene (5 bases). The CDR3 has 14 residues. V was clipped by 4 bases and J by 7 bases, with 12 bases between them. Germline V gene sequence: CDR1 SGHNT, CDR2 YYREEE (reference sequence). In DNA, the CDR3 is TGTGCCAGCAGCGGGGCACCACTGAATTCACCCCTCCACTTT. It specifies CASSGAPLNSPLHF.